These 29 T cell receptor beta chains share one sample of origin, sequenced in a study of cytomegalovirus exposure and HLA in healthy donors. Some clones are missing from TCRdb's copy, which holds only in-frame ones; the method was immunoSEQ multiplex PCR. Among some 59,000 clones listed, about 92% were seen once. Sequencing was performed on PBMCs. The receptors originated from a woman between 18 and 29 years old in good health and CMV-seropositive.

This clone has just a few counts. The chain joins TRBV6-1 to TRBJ2-5; the D is unclear. In germline, CDR1 is MNHNS, CDR2 SASEGT. V shed 1 base and J shed 4 bases, with 7 bases lying between them. This CDR3 contains 13 residues. The CDR3 here is CASSEGGTETQYF. CDR3 DNA sequence: TGTGCCAGCAGTGAAGGAGGCACAGAGACCCAGTACTTC.

The rearrangement links TRBV7-8 to TRBJ2-1; 12 bases line up with TRBD2. CDR1 is SGHVS and CDR2 is FQNEAQ in the germline V gene. V was pared by 3 bases and J by 0 bases, with 12 bases of the junction left unmatched. This CDR3 is built from 20 residues. The DNA for the CDR3 is TGTGCCAGCAGCTTCTACACTCGGCTAGCGGGGGGGCCCTCCTACAATGAGCAGTTCTTC. Translation gives CASSFYTRLAGGPSYNEQFF.

The rearrangement links TRBV28 to TRBJ1-2, with D uncertain. Trimming stripped 3 bases from V and 3 bases from J, with 11 bases between. The CDR3 loop spans 14 amino acids. Germline lookup yields CDR1 MDHEN and CDR2 SYDVKM. DNA of the CDR3: TGTGCCAGCAGTTTTCCAGAGACACACTATGGCTACACCTTC. The encoded protein is CASSFPETHYGYTF.

The chain joins TRBV14 to TRBJ2-1, with 8 bases aligning to TRBD1. Germline V gene data show CDR1 as SGHDN and CDR2 as FVKESK. The ends lost 6 bases at V and 8 bases at J; junction bases unmatched: 9. This CDR3 spans 14 amino acids. CDR3: CASRKDRAWDEQFF. CDR3 bases: TGTGCCAGCAGAAAGGACAGGGCATGGGATGAGCAGTTCTTC.

The chain employs TRBV6-1 and TRBJ1-2, with D possibly being TRBD1 (5 bases). CDR1 MNHNS and CDR2 SASEGT come from the germline V gene. With 2 bases removed from V and 8 bases from J, the gap between germline ends came to 15 bases. This CDR3 has 14 amino acids. Here the CDR3 DNA reads TGTGCCAGCAGTGAAAGGAAAGGGGTGGGAGGCTACACCTTC. Translating it yields CASSERKGVGGYTF.

The V call is TRBV18, the J call TRBJ2-7, with TRBD1 identical over 10 bases. The CDR3 spans 16 residues. The V gene's germline CDR1 is KGHSH and CDR2 LQKENI. V lost 4 bases, J lost 4 bases, and 10 bases stayed unmatched. In nucleotides, the CDR3 is TGTGCCAGCTCACTGTCCCCGGGACAGGGGAGTTACGAGCAGTACTTC. This translates into CASSLSPGQGSYEQYF.

V and J are TRBV6-5 and TRBJ2-7; the match to TRBD2 covers 13 bases. Losses at the gene ends were 2 bases for V and 0 bases for J; bases not matched to a gene: 1. CDR1 and CDR2 (germline): MNHEY, SVGAGI. CDR3 length: 16 amino acids. The CDR3 DNA reads as TGTGCCAGCAGTTACGGGACTAGCGGGGACTCCTACGAGCAGTACTTC. The encoded protein is CASSYGTSGDSYEQYF.

The chain combines TRBV6-5 with TRBJ1-1; D is uncertain. Trimming stripped 2 bases from V and 4 bases from J, with 5 bases between. CDR1 is MNHEY and CDR2 is SVGAGI in the germline V gene. This CDR3 region has 12 residues. In DNA, the CDR3 is TGTGCCAGCAGTTACCGGGTCACTGAAGCTTTCTTT. Its translation is CASSYRVTEAFF.

The rearrangement links TRBV6-6 to TRBJ2-1, with 7 bases fitting TRBD1. The CDR3 totals 15 residues. V dropped 6 bases and J dropped 7; count of bases not matched to a gene: 12. Per the germline V gene, CDR1 is MNHNY and CDR2 is SVGAGI (reference sequence). This CDR3 is CASSPFRTGENEQFF. DNA of the CDR3: TGTGCCAGCAGCCCCTTTCGGACAGGTGAGAATGAGCAGTTCTTC.

The rearrangement joins TRBV9 to TRBJ2-5, with 11 positions matching TRBD1. Trimming took 4 bases from V and 1 from J; bases not matched to a gene: 9. Germline values: CDR1 SGDLS, CDR2 YYNGEE. The CDR3 has 17 residues. CDR3 in amino acids: CASSRRGTGGIQETQYF. In DNA form, the CDR3 reads TGTGCCAGCAGCCGAAGGGGGACAGGGGGTATCCAAGAGACCCAGTACTTC.

The chain employs TRBV5-1 and TRBJ2-3; 12 bases are shared with TRBD2. This CDR3 has 23 residues. V was clipped by 1 base and J by 0 bases; unmatched bases: 21. Germline assignment: CDR1 SGHRS and CDR2 YFSETQ. As DNA, the CDR3 is TGCGCCAGCAGCTTGTATTCCGCCCTGGGCACTACTAGCGGGGGGACTAGCACAGATACGCAGTATTTT. The encoded protein is CASSLYSALGTTSGGTSTDTQYF. The variable domain in full, with the rest retrieved from reference TRBV5-1 and TRBJ2-3, is KAGVTQTPRYLIKTRGQQVTLSCSPISGHRSVSWYQQTPGQGLQFLFEYFSETQRNKGNFPGRFSGRQFSNSRSEMNVSTLELGDSALYLCASSLYSALGTTSGGTSTDTQYFGPGTRLTVL.

This clone was detected only once. This rearrangement joins TRBV5-1 to TRBJ2-7, with TRBD1 matching over 8 bases. This CDR3 is 14 amino acids long. Germline trimming cut 2 bases from V and 4 bases from J; bases unmatched to any gene: 5. The germline CDR1 and CDR2 sequences are SGHRS and YFSETQ. The CDR3, as DNA: TGCGCCAGCAGCTTCACAGGGGGATCTTACGAGCAGTACTTC. It is translated as CASSFTGGSYEQYF.

The genes are TRBV19 and TRBJ2-3; no definite D call. From germline, CDR1 is LNHDA and CDR2 SQIVND (reference sequence). Trimming took 4 bases from V and 5 from J, leaving 10 bases between them. There are 13 residues in the CDR3. The CDR3 sequence: CASSTFPGDTQYF. As DNA, the CDR3 is TGTGCCAGTAGTACCTTCCCAGGAGATACGCAGTATTTT.

V and J are TRBV7-2 and TRBJ2-2; 11 bases are shared with TRBD2. Germline V gives CDR1 SGHTA, CDR2 FQGNSA. The CDR3 totals 17 residues. V shed 3 bases and J 6 bases; nucleotides not matched to a gene: 9. The CDR3 loop is CASSFARASGGSGELFF. Here the CDR3 DNA reads TGTGCCAGCAGCTTTGCCAGGGCTAGCGGGGGGTCCGGGGAGCTGTTTTTT.

The rearrangement links TRBV6-5 to TRBJ1-6; weak D call: TRBD1 (5 bases). Germline V gene data show CDR1 as MNHEY and CDR2 as SVGAGI. V dropped 5 bases and J dropped 9 bases, with 11 bases sitting between them. This CDR3 contains 13 residues. The CDR3 DNA reads TGTGCCAGCAGTACCCCGGGACTTTCACCCCTCCACTTT. This encodes CASSTPGLSPLHF.

The chain links TRBV7-6 to TRBJ2-2; D is unresolved. The CDR3 consists of 15 residues. Germline V gives CDR1 SGHVS, CDR2 FNYEAQ. V dropped 1 base and J dropped 4 bases, with 10 bases sitting between them. The CDR3 loop is CASSLEALITGELFF. As DNA, the CDR3 is TGTGCCAGCAGCTTAGAAGCACTGATCACCGGGGAGCTGTTTTTT.

This clone is a singleton in its sample. V gene TRBV6-5 combines with J gene TRBJ2-7; D perhaps matches TRBD1 (6 bases). The CDR3 is 14 residues long. V was shortened by 6 bases and J by 2 bases, with 14 bases between the two germline ends. From germline, CDR1 is MNHEY and CDR2 SVGAGI. The CDR3 DNA is TGTGCCAGCAGGAGGGGGACGGGGACCTACGAGCAGTACTTC. Its translation is CASRRGTGTYEQYF.

V gene TRBV6-4 combines with J gene TRBJ1-1; the D is unclear. The V gene's germline CDR1 is MRHNA and CDR2 SNTAGT. Trimming left V 6 bases short and J 4 bases short, with 12 bases between. CDR3 length equals 13 residues. In DNA form, the CDR3 reads TGTGCCAGCAGAGAAGAGTCGTTCACTGAAGCTTTCTTT. Its translation: CASREESFTEAFF.

The rearrangement uses TRBV6-6 and TRBJ1-2; 7 bases are a match to TRBD1. V lost 5 bases and J lost 4; bases outside the gene matches: 7. The CDR3 length is 14 residues. The germline CDR1 and CDR2 sequences are MNHNY and SVGAGI (reference sequence). CDR3 sequence reads: CASSNRGRGYGYTF. The CDR3, as DNA: TGTGCCAGCAGTAACAGGGGCCGTGGCTATGGCTACACCTTC.

DNA of the CDR3: TGTGCCAGCAAGTCCGGGACAGGGAATGGACAGACCCAGTACTTC. Protein sequence: CASKSGTGNGQTQYF. V usage is TRBV2 and J usage is TRBJ2-5; the match to TRBD1 covers 9 bases. This CDR3 has 15 residues. J lost 6 bases, V lost 7 bases, and 12 bases had no gene match. Germline-derived CDR1 and CDR2 are SNHLY and FYNNEI.

The CDR3 here is CASSPQGSGNTIYF. The CDR3, as DNA: TGTGCCAGCAGCCCCCAGGGCTCTGGAAACACCATATATTTT. The rearrangement links TRBV7-9 to TRBJ1-3; D may be TRBD1 (5 bases). Germline V gene data show CDR1 as SEHNR and CDR2 as FQNEAQ (reference sequence). The length of the CDR3 is 14 residues. The V gene lost 5 bases and the J gene lost 0 bases, with 8 bases spanning the gap.

The genes are TRBV2 and TRBJ1-1, with D unresolved. CDR1 is SNHLY, CDR2 FYNNEI, per germline. The CDR3 is 17 residues long. Trimming removed 3 bases from V and 5 bases from J, with 22 bases in between. CDR3 in amino acids: CASSEVLEVSFRTEAFF. The CDR3 bases are TGTGCCAGCAGTGAGGTTTTGGAGGTATCATTTCGGACTGAAGCTTTCTTT. The full variable domain, with the rest looked up from reference TRBV2 and TRBJ1-1, is EPEVTQTPSHQVTQMGQEVILRCVPISNHLYFYWYRQILGQKVEFLVSFYNNEISEKSEIFDDQFSVERPDGSNFTLKIRSTKLEDSAMYFCASSEVLEVSFRTEAFFGQGTRLTVV.

The rearrangement uses TRBV15 and TRBJ1-3; the D is unclear. The CDR3 is 15 amino acids. Trimming removed 0 bases from V and 2 bases from J, with 8 bases in between. The V gene's germline CDR1 is LNHNV and CDR2 YYDKDF (reference sequence). The CDR3 sequence is CATSRDPGAGNTIYF. The DNA of the CDR3 is TGTGCCACCAGCAGAGATCCCGGGGCTGGAAACACCATATATTTT. The full variable domain, with the rest looked up from reference TRBV15 and TRBJ1-3, is DAMVIQNPRYQVTQFGKPVTLSCSQTLNHNVMYWYQQKSSQAPKLLFHYYDKDFNNEADTPDNFQSRRPNTSFCFLDIRSPGLGDTAMYLCATSRDPGAGNTIYFGEGSWLTVV.

J is TRBJ2-6 and V is TRBV10-2, with 12 bases aligning to TRBD2. V lost 3 bases, J lost 0 bases, and 6 bases stayed unmatched. This CDR3 is built from 19 residues. Germline CDR1 WSHSY, CDR2 SAAADI. The CDR3 DNA sequence: TGCGCCAGCAGTGACCCGACTAGCGGGGGATACTCTGGGGCCAACGTCCTGACTTTC. Its translation: CASSDPTSGGYSGANVLTF.

The chain recombines TRBV5-1 with TRBJ1-1; 8 bases are a match to TRBD1. The CDR3 spans 13 residues. Trimming at V came to 0 bases and at J to 5 bases, leaving 0 bases not matched to a gene. Germline CDR1 and CDR2: SGHRS and YFSETQ. The chain's CDR3 is CASSLDRGTEAFF. In DNA, the CDR3 is TGCGCCAGCAGCTTGGACAGGGGGACTGAAGCTTTCTTT.

The rearrangement links TRBV7-8 to TRBJ1-1; 7 bases are a match to TRBD1. There are 13 residues in the CDR3. Losses at the gene ends were 1 base for V and 11 bases for J; bases not matched to a gene: 7. Germline V CDR1 and CDR2: SGHVS, FQNEAQ. As DNA, the CDR3 is TGTGCCAGCAGCTTAGGACAGGGTCCAGAGGCTTTCTTT. It specifies CASSLGQGPEAFF. Complete variable domain (other parts from reference TRBV7-8 and TRBJ1-1): GAGVSQSPRYKVAKRGQDVALRCDPISGHVSLFWYQQALGQGPEFLTYFQNEAQLDKSGLPSDRFFAERPEGSVSTLKIQRTQQEDSAVYLCASSLGQGPEAFFGQGTRLTVV.

V and J are TRBV10-3 and TRBJ1-1, with TRBD1 matching over 8 bases. The CDR3 sequence is 15 residues long. CDR1 and CDR2 from the germline V gene are ENHRY and SYGVKD. Unmatched junction bases numbered 6, after V lost 2 bases and J lost 4 bases. The CDR3 loop reads CAISERYDRGTEAFF. The CDR3 DNA reads TGTGCCATCAGTGAGCGATACGACAGGGGCACTGAAGCTTTCTTT.

V is TRBV11-3 and J is TRBJ2-7, with a tentative D call TRBD1 (6 bases). Trimming took off 6 bases at V and 4 bases at J, with 10 bases between the two ends. The CDR3 is made up of 12 amino acids. CDR1 and CDR2 from the germline V gene are SGHNT and YENEEA. In nucleotides, the CDR3 is TGTGCCAGCAGTCTAACAGGGTACGAGCAGTACTTC. Protein sequence: CASSLTGYEQYF. Together with reference TRBV11-3 and TRBJ2-7, the CDR3 gives the full variable domain: EAGVVQSPRYKIIEKKQPVAFWCNPISGHNTLYWYLQNLGQGPELLIRYENEEAVDDSQLPKDRFSAERLKGVDSTLKIQPAELGDSAVYLCASSLTGYEQYFGPGTRLTVT.

This clone was detected only once. The genes are TRBV5-4 and TRBJ1-5, with TRBD1 matching 11 bases. Germline lookup yields CDR1 SGHNT and CDR2 YYREEE (reference sequence). This CDR3 comprises 16 residues. V shed 3 bases, J shed 5 bases, and the junction held 7 bases outside the gene matches. The CDR3 spells CASSYDGTGGDQPQHF. The CDR3 DNA follows: TGTGCCAGCAGCTATGACGGGACAGGGGGGGATCAGCCCCAGCATTTT. The whole variable domain, remainder taken from reference TRBV5-4 and TRBJ1-5, is ETGVTQSPTHLIKTRGQQVTLRCSSQSGHNTVSWYQQALGQGPQFIFQYYREEENGRGNFPPRFSGLQFPNYSSELNVNALELDDSALYLCASSYDGTGGDQPQHFGDGTRLSIL.